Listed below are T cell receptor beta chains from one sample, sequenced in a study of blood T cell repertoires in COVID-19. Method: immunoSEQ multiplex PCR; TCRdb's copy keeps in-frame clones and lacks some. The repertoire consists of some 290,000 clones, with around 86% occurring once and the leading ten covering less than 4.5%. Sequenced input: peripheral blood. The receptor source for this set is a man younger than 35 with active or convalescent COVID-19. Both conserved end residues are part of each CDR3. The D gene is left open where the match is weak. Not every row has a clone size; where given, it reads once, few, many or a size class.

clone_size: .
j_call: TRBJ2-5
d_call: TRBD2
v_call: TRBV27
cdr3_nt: TGTGCCAGCAGTTCCAGCGGGGGGCTGAAGACCCAGTACTTC
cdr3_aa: CASSSSGGLKTQYF

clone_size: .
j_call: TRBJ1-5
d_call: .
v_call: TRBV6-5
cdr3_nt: TGTGCCAGCAGTTCCGTGGACAGACTTAATCAGCCCCAGCATTTT
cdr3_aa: CASSSVDRLNQPQHF

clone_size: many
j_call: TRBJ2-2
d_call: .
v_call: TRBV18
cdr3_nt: TGTGCCAGCTCACCACCCAGCGGAGGGAACACCGGGGAGCTGTTTTTT
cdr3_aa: CASSPPSGGNTGELFF

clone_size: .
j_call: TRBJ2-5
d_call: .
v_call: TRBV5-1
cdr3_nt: TGCGCCAGCAGCTTAACTAGCACCCAAGAGACCCAGTACTTC
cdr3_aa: CASSLTSTQETQYF

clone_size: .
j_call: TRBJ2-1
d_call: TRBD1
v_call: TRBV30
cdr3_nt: TGTGCCTCCCCCCTGCGAGGGGACAGTTCCGGAGATGAGCAGTTCTTC
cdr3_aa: CASPLRGDSSGDEQFF

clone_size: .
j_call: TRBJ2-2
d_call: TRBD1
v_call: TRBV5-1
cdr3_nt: TGCGCCAGCAGCCGACAGGGGACCGGGGAGCTGTTTTTT
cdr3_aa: CASSRQGTGELFF

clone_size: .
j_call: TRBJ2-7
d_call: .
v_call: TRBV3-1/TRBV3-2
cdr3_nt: TGTGCCAGCAGCCCGGGCATAGTTCCGGGAGAGCAGTACTTC
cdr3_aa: CASSPGIVPGEQYF

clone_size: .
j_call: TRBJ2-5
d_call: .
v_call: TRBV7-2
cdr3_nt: TGTGCCAGCAGACGCCGGGCGGGGGCGACCCAAGAGACCCAGTACTTC
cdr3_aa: CASRRRAGATQETQYF

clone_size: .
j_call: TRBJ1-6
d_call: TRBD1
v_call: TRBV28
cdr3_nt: TGTGCCAGCAGAGACAGGGGCAATTCACCCCTCCACTTT
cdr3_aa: CASRDRGNSPLHF

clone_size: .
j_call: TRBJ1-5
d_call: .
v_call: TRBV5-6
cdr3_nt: TGTGCCAGCAGCTTGTCAGTCCTGAGCAATCAGCCCCAGCATTTT
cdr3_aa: CASSLSVLSNQPQHF

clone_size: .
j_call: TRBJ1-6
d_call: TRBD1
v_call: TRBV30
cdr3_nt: TGTGCCTGGCGACCCAGGGGGTACTTTGATAATTCACCCCTCCACTTT
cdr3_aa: CAWRPRGYFDNSPLHF

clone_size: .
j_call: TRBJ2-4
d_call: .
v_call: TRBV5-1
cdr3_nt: TGCGCCAGCAGCTTGGGGGACACGGAAAACATTCAGTACTTC
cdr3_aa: CASSLGDTENIQYF

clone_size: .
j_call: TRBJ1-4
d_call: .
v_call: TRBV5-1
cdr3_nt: TGCGCCAGCAGCTTGGATCCCGGGTCGAATGAAAAACTGTTTTTT
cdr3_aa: CASSLDPGSNEKLFF

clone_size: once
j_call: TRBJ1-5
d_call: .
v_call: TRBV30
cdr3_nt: TGTGCCTGGAGTGACTTGGTTTCCAATCAGCCCCAGCATTTT
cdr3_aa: CAWSDLVSNQPQHF

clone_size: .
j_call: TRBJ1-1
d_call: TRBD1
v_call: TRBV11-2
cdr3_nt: TGTGCCAGCAGCTTAGCGACAGGGCCAACCACTGAAGCTTTCTTT
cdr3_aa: CASSLATGPTTEAFF

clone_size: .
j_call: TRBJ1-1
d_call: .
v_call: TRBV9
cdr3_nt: TGTGCCAGCAGCGTAGGTCCAGGGAACACTGAAGCTTTCTTT
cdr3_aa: CASSVGPGNTEAFF

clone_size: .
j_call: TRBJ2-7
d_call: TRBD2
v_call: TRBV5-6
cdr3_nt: TGTGCCAGCAGCCTTCGCGAGCGGGAGGGCGAGCAGTACTTC
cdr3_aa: CASSLREREGEQYF

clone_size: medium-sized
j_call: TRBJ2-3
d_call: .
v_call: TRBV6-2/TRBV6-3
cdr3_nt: TGTGCCAGCAGTTACCACGACAGAGATACGCAGTATTTT
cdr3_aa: CASSYHDRDTQYF

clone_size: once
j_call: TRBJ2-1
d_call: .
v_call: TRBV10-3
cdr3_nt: TGTGCCAGGTCGATGGGCTCTGACAATGAGCAGTTCTTC
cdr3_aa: CARSMGSDNEQFF

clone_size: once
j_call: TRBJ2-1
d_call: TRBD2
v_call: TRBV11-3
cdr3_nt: TGTGCCAGCAGCTTTGCGACTAGCGGGAATGCATACAATGAGCAGTTCTTC
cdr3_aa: CASSFATSGNAYNEQFF

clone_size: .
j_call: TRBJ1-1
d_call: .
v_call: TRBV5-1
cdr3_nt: TGCGCCAGCAGAGCGGGAGAAGATGGGTGGTTGGGGTTGTATTTCTTT
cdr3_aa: CASRAGEDGWLGLYFF

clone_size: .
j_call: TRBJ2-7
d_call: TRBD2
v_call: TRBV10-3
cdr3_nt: TGTGCCATCGATAAGCGGGGGGGCCGGGACAGCGAGCAGTACTTC
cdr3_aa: CAIDKRGGRDSEQYF

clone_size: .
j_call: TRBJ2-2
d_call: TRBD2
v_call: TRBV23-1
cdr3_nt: TGCGCCAGCGCCTTACTAGCGGGAGGGGATTTTACCGGGGAGCTGTTTTTT
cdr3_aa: CASALLAGGDFTGELFF

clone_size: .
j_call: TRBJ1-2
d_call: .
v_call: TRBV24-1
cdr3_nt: TGTGCCACCAGTGACACAGGTGGATACGGCTACACCTTC
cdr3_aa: CATSDTGGYGYTF

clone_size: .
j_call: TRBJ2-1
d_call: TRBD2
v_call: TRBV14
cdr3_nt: TGTGCCAGCAGCGGACTAGCGGGAGGATTGAGTTTGAATGAGCAGTTCTTC
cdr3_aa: CASSGLAGGLSLNEQFF

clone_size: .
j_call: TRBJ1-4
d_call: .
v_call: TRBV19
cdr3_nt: TGTGCCAGTAGTAGCAGATCAACTAATGAAAAACTGTTTTTT
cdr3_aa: CASSSRSTNEKLFF

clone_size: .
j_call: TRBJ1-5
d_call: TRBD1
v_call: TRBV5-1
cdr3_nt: TGCGCCAGCAGAACCGGCGACAGGGCGGAGCCCCAGCATTTT
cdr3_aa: CASRTGDRAEPQHF

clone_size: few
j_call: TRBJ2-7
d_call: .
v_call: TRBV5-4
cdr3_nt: TGTGCCAGCAGCTTAGCTATAGGGGGCTCCTACGAGCAGTACTTC
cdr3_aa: CASSLAIGGSYEQYF

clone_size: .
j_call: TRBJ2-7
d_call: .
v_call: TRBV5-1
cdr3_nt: TGCGCCAGCAGCTTTTCGACAGGCTCCTACGAGCAGTACTTC
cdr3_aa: CASSFSTGSYEQYF

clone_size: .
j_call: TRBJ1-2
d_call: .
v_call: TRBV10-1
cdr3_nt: TGCGCCAGCAGTGCGGCAGGGGACTATGGCTACACCTTC
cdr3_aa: CASSAAGDYGYTF

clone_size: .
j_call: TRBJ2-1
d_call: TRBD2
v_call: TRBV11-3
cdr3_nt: TGTGCCAGCAGCTTAGATGGTCAGGGAGGGTTCGGTGAGCAGTTCTTC
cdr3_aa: CASSLDGQGGFGEQFF

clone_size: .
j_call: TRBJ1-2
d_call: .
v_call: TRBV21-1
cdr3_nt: TGTGCCAGCAGCAGGGGACAGGGTGGCTACACCTTC
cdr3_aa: CASSRGQGGYTF

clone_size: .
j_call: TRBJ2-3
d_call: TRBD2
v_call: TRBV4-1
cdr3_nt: TGCGCCAGCAGCCAAGAGATAGCGGGAGGGTCGTTCGCTACGCAGTATTTT
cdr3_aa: CASSQEIAGGSFATQYF

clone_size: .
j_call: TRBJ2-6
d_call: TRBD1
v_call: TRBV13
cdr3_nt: TGTGCCAGCAGCTTAGGGGGACAGAACTCTGGGGCCAACGTCCTGACTTTC
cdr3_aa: CASSLGGQNSGANVLTF

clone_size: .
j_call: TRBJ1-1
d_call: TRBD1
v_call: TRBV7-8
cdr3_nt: TGTGCCAGCAGCGTGACAGGGCGGACTGAAGCTTTCTTT
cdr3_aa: CASSVTGRTEAFF

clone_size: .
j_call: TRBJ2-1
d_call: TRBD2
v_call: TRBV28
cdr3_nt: TGTGCCAGCAGTTCCGCGGGGGGGTTCTCCCGCTACAATGAGCAGTTCTTC
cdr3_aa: CASSSAGGFSRYNEQFF

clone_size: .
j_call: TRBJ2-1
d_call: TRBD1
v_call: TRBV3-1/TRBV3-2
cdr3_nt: TGTGCCAGCAGCCAAGGCCGGGACAGGGGACATAATGAGCAGTTCTTC
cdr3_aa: CASSQGRDRGHNEQFF

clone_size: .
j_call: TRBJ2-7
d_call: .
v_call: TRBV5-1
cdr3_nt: TGCGCCAGCAACACCGGGACATGGGACTACGAGCAGTACTTC
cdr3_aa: CASNTGTWDYEQYF

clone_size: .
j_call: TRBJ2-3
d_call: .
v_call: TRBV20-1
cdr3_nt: TGCAGTGCGCCCTCGGTAGATACGCAGTATTTT
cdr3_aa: CSAPSVDTQYF

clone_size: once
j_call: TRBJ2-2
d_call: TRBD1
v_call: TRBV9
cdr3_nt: TGTGCCAGCAGCGTGACAGGGGTTAAGAACACCGGGGAGCTGTTTTTT
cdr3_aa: CASSVTGVKNTGELFF

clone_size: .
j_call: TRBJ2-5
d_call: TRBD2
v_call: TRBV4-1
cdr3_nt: TGCGCCAGCAGCCCTGAGGGGCGGGAGGGCCGAGAGACCCAGTACTTC
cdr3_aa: CASSPEGREGRETQYF